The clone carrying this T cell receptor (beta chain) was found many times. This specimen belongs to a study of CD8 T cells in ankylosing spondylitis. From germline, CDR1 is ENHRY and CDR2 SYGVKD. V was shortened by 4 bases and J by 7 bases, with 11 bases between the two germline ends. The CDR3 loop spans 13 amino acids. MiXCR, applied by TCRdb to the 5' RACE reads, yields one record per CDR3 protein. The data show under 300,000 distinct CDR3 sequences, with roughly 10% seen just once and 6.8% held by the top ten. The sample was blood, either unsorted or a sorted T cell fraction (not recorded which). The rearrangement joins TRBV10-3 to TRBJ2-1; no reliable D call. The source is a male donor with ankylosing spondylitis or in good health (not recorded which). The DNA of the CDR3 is TGTGCCATCAGTGTCGGAGCTGGGAATGAGCAGTTCTTC. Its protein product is CAISVGAGNEQFF.